Below, 24 T cell receptor beta chains from the same sample are listed, as sequenced in a study of post-analysis software for immune sequencing data. Study-level results: Comparison of patients with controls showed five TRBV segments more frequent in patients, TRBV5-6, TRBV5-1 and TRBV20-1 among them.

Tagging with unique molecular identifiers was a feature of the TCR beta cDNA libraries. TCRdb re-called the PCR reads with MiXCR, one entry per CDR3 protein. The sample consists of fewer than 850,000 distinct CDR3 sequences, roughly 27% of them appearing once. The antigens for these receptors are not known. Sequencing was done on a sample of blood. These receptors originate from a girl aged 5 to 17 with multiple sclerosis.

In this sample, this clonotype turned up once. V usage is TRBV18 and J usage is TRBJ2-4; D call uncertain. Trimming removed 2 bases from V and 2 bases from J, with 7 bases in between. CDR1 is KGHSH and CDR2 is LQKENI in the germline V gene. The CDR3 has 14 amino acids. In DNA, the CDR3 is TGTGCCAGCTCACCAGCAGTATCCAAAAACATTCAGTACTTC. Its translation is CASSPAVSKNIQYF. Full variable domain (outside the CDR3, taken from reference TRBV18 and TRBJ2-4): NAGVMQNPRHLVRRRGQEARLRCSPMKGHSHVYWYRQLPEEGLKFMVYLQKENIIDESGMPKERFSAEFPKEGPSILRIQQVVRGDSAAYFCASSPAVSKNIQYFGAGTRLSVL.

The chain employs TRBV7-2 and TRBJ1-1; D is possibly TRBD1 (6 bases). The germline V gene has CDR1 SGHTA and CDR2 FQGNSA. Trimming removed 5 bases from V and 7 bases from J, with 17 bases in between. CDR3 length: 14 amino acids. CDR3 sequence: CASSTRGQTREAFF. In nucleotides, the CDR3 is TGTGCCAGCAGCACCCGAGGACAGACCCGTGAAGCTTTCTTT.

This clonotype has a handful of counts. This chain joins TRBV20-1 and TRBJ2-7, with TRBD1 identical over 9 bases. Looked up from germline, CDR1 is DFQATT and CDR2 is SNEGSKA (reference sequence). There are 13 residues in the CDR3. The junction had 5 bases not matched to a gene; V was cut back by 6 bases and J by 2 bases. The CDR3 nucleotides read TGCAGTGCGACGGGACAGGGCCCCTACGAGCAGTACTTC. It translates to CSATGQGPYEQYF.

This clonotype was seen a few times. V gene TRBV20-1 combines with J gene TRBJ1-5; maybe TRBD1 (5 bases). The CDR3 extends over 15 amino acids. The ends were cut back, 6 bases at V and 2 bases at J, with 17 bases in the middle. Looked up from germline, CDR1 is DFQATT and CDR2 is SNEGSKA (reference sequence). The CDR3 spells CSALRGVGGNQPQHF. The CDR3 DNA sequence: TGCAGTGCCCTCCGTGGGGTGGGGGGCAATCAGCCCCAGCATTTT.

The chain combines TRBV29-1 with TRBJ2-3; the match to TRBD2 covers 9 bases. Germline V CDR1 and CDR2: SQVTM, ANQGSEA. CDR3 length: 13 residues. The V segment lost 2 bases and the J segment 6 bases; nucleotides outside the gene matches: 3. CDR3 sequence (DNA): TGCAGCGTTGAAAATAGCGGGGGCGATACGCAGTATTTT. It specifies CSVENSGGDTQYF.

This clonotype turned up a few times. This rearrangement joins TRBV20-1 to TRBJ2-1; the D is unclear. Trimming left V 3 bases short and J 6 bases short, with 21 bases between. This CDR3 is built from 16 residues. Germline values: CDR1 DFQATT, CDR2 SNEGSKA (reference sequence). The CDR3 coding sequence is TGCAGTGCTAGCAACCCTGGGCCGAGCTGGGGCAATGAGCAGTTCTTC. It yields the protein CSASNPGPSWGNEQFF.

The chain couples TRBV7-9 to TRBJ2-1, with D tentatively TRBD1 (5 bases). The CDR3 spans 16 residues. Between the trimmed V and J ends, which lost 8 bases and 7 bases, there was a span of 24 bases. CDR1 and CDR2 (germline): SEHNR, FQNEAQ (reference sequence). The CDR3 loop reads CASLGLLKMESNEQFF. The DNA of the CDR3 is TGTGCCAGCCTGGGGCTCCTTAAGATGGAAAGTAATGAGCAGTTCTTC. Full variable domain (remainder filled in from reference TRBV7-9 and TRBJ2-1): DTGVSQNPRHKITKRGQNVTFRCDPISEHNRLYWYRQTLGQGPEFLTYFQNEAQLEKSRLLSDRFSAERPKGSFSTLEIQRTEQGDSAMYLCASLGLLKMESNEQFFGPGTRLTVL.

The chain uses TRBV20-1 and TRBJ2-5; D unresolved. The end of the DNA fits TRBJ2-7 better, so the J call may be wrong. CDR3 length: 10 amino acids. Germline V gene lookup returns CDR1 DFQATT and CDR2 SNEGSKA (reference sequence). As DNA, the CDR3 is TGCAGTGCTAGGATCCACGAGCAGTACTTC. It codes for CSARIHEQYF.

V gene TRBV11-2 combines with J gene TRBJ1-4, with D tentatively TRBD1 (5 bases). V dropped 7 bases and J dropped 2 bases, with 17 bases sitting between them. The CDR3 extends over 16 amino acids. CDR1 is SGHAT and CDR2 is FQNNGV in the germline V gene. The DNA of the CDR3 is TGTGCCAGCACCTCAACCCGGGGACGGACTAATGAAAAACTGTTTTTT. This encodes CASTSTRGRTNEKLFF. Variable domain in full (rest from reference TRBV11-2 and TRBJ1-4): EAGVAQSPRYKIIEKRQSVAFWCNPISGHATLYWYQQILGQGPKLLIQFQNNGVVDDSQLPKDRFSAERLKGVDSTLKIQPAKLEDSAVYLCASTSTRGRTNEKLFFGSGTQLSVL.

With respect to this clonotype: A much larger clone lies a single base off, so this may be a read error. This chain uses TRBV29-1 with TRBJ2-7; D is unresolved. Looked up from germline, CDR1 is SQVTM and CDR2 is ANQGSEA. The CDR3 covers 14 residues. CDR3 in amino acids: CSVEGSRTPYERYF. Written as DNA, the CDR3 is TGCAGCGTTGAAGGAAGTAGGACCCCCTACGAGCGGTACTTC.

This clonotype was observed a handful of times. This chain uses TRBV28 with TRBJ2-7, with D perhaps matching TRBD1 (6 bases). In germline, CDR1 is MDHEN, CDR2 SYDVKM. The CDR3 covers 12 residues. The CDR3 is CATGQLSYEQYF. The CDR3 DNA sequence: TGTGCTACAGGACAGTTATCCTACGAGCAGTACTTC.

In its sample, this clonotype was seen many times. The chain recombines TRBV20-1 with TRBJ2-1; D gene unclear. This CDR3 is built from 12 residues. Germline CDR1 reads DFQATT; CDR2 reads SNEGSKA (reference sequence). Trimming removed 2 bases from V and 7 bases from J, with 9 bases in between. The CDR3 bases are TGCAGTGCTAGATGGCTAGGAAATGAGCAGTTCTTC. It codes for CSARWLGNEQFF.

V is TRBV28 and J is TRBJ1-5; TRBD1 might be the D (5 bases). The V end was cut by 3 bases, the J end by 3 bases, with 15 bases between. The CDR3 contains 16 residues. Per germline, CDR1 MDHEN and CDR2 SYDVKM. The CDR3 nucleotides read TGTGCCAGCAGTTTCAATAGGGCAGGGTACAATCAGCCCCAGCATTTT. The encoded protein is CASSFNRAGYNQPQHF.

The sample holds a few counts of this clonotype. The chain's CDR3 is CASNHRTVHETQYF. The CDR3 coding sequence is TGTGCCAGCAACCACCGCACGGTTCATGAAACCCAGTACTTC. V is TRBV12-3 or TRBV12-4 and J is TRBJ2-5; D ambiguous. Trimming cost V 7 bases and J 8 bases, with 20 bases left between them. CDR3 length equals 14 residues.

In its sample, this clonotype was seen a few times. CDR3 protein: CASSETGIYEQYF. The CDR3 DNA reads as TGTGCCAGCAGTGAAACAGGGATCTACGAGCAGTACTTC. This rearrangement joins TRBV6-2 or TRBV6-3 to TRBJ2-7; TRBD1 is a possible D gene (6 bases). Germline V lookup: CDR1 MNHEY, CDR2 SVGEGT. The CDR3 runs to 13 residues. V was pared by 5 bases and J by 3 bases, with 11 bases between.

This sequence joins TRBV5-1 and TRBJ2-4; no clear D gene. The CDR3 has 19 residues. V was shortened by 2 bases and J by 0 bases, with 21 bases between the two germline ends. CDR1 is SGHRS, CDR2 YFSETQ, per germline. In DNA form, the CDR3 reads TGCGCCAGCAGCTTAGGCTCAGGCGACCCCGTACTAGCCAAAAACATTCAGTACTTC. Translating gives CASSLGSGDPVLAKNIQYF.

This clonotype was detected only a few times. The chain joins TRBV4-1 to TRBJ1-4; D might be TRBD1 (6 bases). CDR3 length: 14 residues. The germline CDR1 and CDR2 sequences are MGHRA and YSYEKL. V lost 2 bases, J lost 7 bases, and 11 bases lay in between. CDR3 DNA sequence: TGCGCCAGCAGCCAACTGGGGGGGCGTGAAAAACTGTTTTTT. The encoded protein is CASSQLGGREKLFF.

CDR3 nucleotides: TGTGCCAGCAGCTTAGCAGTTCCGGACAGAAGATACAATGAGCAGTTCTTC. Amino acids: CASSLAVPDRRYNEQFF. The chain combines TRBV7-9 with TRBJ2-1; a possible D gene is TRBD1 (6 bases). The germline CDR1 and CDR2 sequences are SEHNR and FQNEAQ (reference sequence). V lost 0 bases, J lost 4 bases, and 16 bases lay in between. The CDR3 is 17 residues long.

The chain is built from TRBV10-3 and TRBJ1-1, with 7 bases identical to TRBD1. The germline V gene encodes CDR1 ENHRY and CDR2 SYGVKD. This CDR3 has 14 amino acids. V dropped 4 bases and J dropped 11; count of bases not matched to a gene: 13. The CDR3 reads CAISGSRGHESAFF. The CDR3 DNA follows: TGTGCCATCAGTGGATCTAGGGGGCATGAATCGGCTTTCTTT.

The chain combines TRBV29-1 with TRBJ2-3; D assignment may be TRBD1 or TRBD2 (5 bases each). Germline assignment: CDR1 SQVTM and CDR2 ANQGSEA. The V end lost 6 bases, the J end lost 4 bases, and 14 bases lay between the germline ends. The CDR3 has 13 residues. CDR3 DNA sequence: TGCAGCGTCCTAGGGTTGGGGGCAGATACGCAGTATTTT. Protein sequence: CSVLGLGADTQYF.

This clonotype was seen more than once but under ten times. This chain joins TRBV7-2 and TRBJ1-2; D ambiguous. V lost 1 base and J 6 bases, leaving 9 bases between the germline ends. Looked up from germline, CDR1 is SGHTA and CDR2 is FQGNSA. The CDR3 runs 13 residues. CDR3 in amino acids: CASSLGAAHGYTF. In DNA form, the CDR3 reads TGTGCCAGCAGCTTAGGGGCAGCCCATGGCTACACCTTC.

The table lists this clonotype with a few counts. CDR3 residues: CASSFLRNNQPQHF. The CDR3 nucleotides are TGTGCCAGCAGTTTTCTACGGAACAATCAGCCCCAGCATTTT. The J gene is TRBJ1-5, the V gene TRBV28; D ambiguous. The CDR3 loop spans 14 amino acids. The ends were cut back, 3 bases at V and 3 bases at J, with 9 bases in the middle. Germline CDR1 MDHEN, CDR2 SYDVKM.

The rearrangement joins TRBV4-3 to TRBJ2-7; 11 nucleotides align to TRBD2. Germline trimming cut 0 bases from V and 6 bases from J; bases unmatched to any gene: 19. The germline V gene encodes CDR1 LGHNA and CDR2 YSLEER. This CDR3 has 20 amino acids. This CDR3 is CASSQDRPAGTSSGRTEQYF. Here the CDR3 DNA reads TGCGCCAGCAGCCAAGATCGGCCGGCAGGTACTTCTAGCGGGAGGACCGAGCAGTACTTC.

V usage is TRBV5-1 and J usage is TRBJ2-3; TRBD2 matches at 11 bases. Per germline, CDR1 SGHRS and CDR2 YFSETQ. V lost 3 bases to trimming and J lost 0 bases; unmatched junction nucleotides: 6. The length of the CDR3 is 17 residues. This chain's CDR3 is CASSSPGLAASTDTQYF. The CDR3 DNA sequence: TGCGCCAGCAGCTCACCGGGACTAGCGGCTAGCACAGATACGCAGTATTTT.